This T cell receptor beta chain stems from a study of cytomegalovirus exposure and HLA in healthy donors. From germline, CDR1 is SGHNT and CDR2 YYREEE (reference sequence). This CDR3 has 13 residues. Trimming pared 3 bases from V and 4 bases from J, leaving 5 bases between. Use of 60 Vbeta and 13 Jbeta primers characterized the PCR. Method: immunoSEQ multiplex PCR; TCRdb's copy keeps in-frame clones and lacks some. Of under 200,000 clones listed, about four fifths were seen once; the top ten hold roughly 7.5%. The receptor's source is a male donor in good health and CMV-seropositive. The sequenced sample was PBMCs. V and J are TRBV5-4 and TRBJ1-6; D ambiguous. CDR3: CASSWEYNSPLHF. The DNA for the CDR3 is TGTGCCAGCAGCTGGGAGTATAATTCACCCCTCCACTTT.